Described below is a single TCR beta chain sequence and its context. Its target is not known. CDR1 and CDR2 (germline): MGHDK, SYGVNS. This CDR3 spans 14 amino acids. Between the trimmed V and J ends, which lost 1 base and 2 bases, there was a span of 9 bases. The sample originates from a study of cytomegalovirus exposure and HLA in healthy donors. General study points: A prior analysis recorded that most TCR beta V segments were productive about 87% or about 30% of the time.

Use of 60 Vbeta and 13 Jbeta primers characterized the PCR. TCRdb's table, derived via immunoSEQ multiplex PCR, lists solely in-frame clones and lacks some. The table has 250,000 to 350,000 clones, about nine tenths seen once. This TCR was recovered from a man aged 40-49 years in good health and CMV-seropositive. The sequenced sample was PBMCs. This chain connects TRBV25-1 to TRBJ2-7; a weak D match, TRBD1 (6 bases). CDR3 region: CASSESNRAYEQYF. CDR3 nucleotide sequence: TGTGCCAGCAGTGAATCGAACAGGGCCTACGAGCAGTACTTC.